A selection of T cell receptor beta chains follows, all from one sample in a study of shared T cell receptors in the human thymus. Profiling relied on immunoSEQ multiplex PCR, and the TCRdb table lists in-frame clones only, not all of them. This table has about 660,000 clones, approximately 87% appearing once. The same sample was also studied in work on human thymus T cells.

Sample: thymocytes. Receptor source: a boy in the first two years of life with a congenital heart defect. CDR3s include the opening cysteine and the closing phenylalanine or tryptophan. D genes are given only for firm matches. Clone size, where shown, is once, few, many, or a class for clones that have expanded.

TRBD1	NA	TRBV2	TRBJ2-5	CASSEIHRGRLQETQYF	TGTGCCAGCAGTGAGATCCACAGGGGGCGCCTCCAAGAGACCCAGTACTTC
TRBD1	NA	TRBV5-6	TRBJ2-3	CASSYGQGTDTQYF	TGTGCCAGCAGCTACGGACAGGGCACAGATACGCAGTATTTT
TRBD1	NA	TRBV30	TRBJ1-5	CAWSGQGRGDQPQHF	TGTGCCTGGAGTGGACAGGGCCGAGGGGATCAGCCCCAGCATTTT
TRBD1	NA	TRBV6-5	TRBJ1-2	CASSPGQGAAGYTF	TGTGCCAGCAGTCCGGGACAGGGGGCTGCGGGCTACACCTTC
NA	NA	TRBV29-1	TRBJ2-7	CSVEDRGKVDYEQYF	TGCAGCGTTGAAGATCGGGGGAAGGTTGACTACGAGCAGTACTTC
NA	NA	TRBV7-2	TRBJ2-3	CASSLLGNRDKYF	TGTGCCAGCAGCTTATTAGGGAACCGGGACAAGTATTTT
TRBD1	few	TRBV7-9	TRBJ2-7	CASSLRGQRSYEQYF	TGTGCCAGCAGCTTAAGGGGACAGCGCTCCTACGAGCAGTACTTC
NA	NA	TRBV21-1	TRBJ2-7	CASSHNPPGGTYEQYF	TGTGCCAGCAGCCACAATCCCCCAGGGGGCACCTACGAGCAGTACTTC
NA	once	TRBV6-5	TRBJ2-4	CASNEALAKNIQYF	TGTGCCAGCAACGAGGCTTTAGCCAAAAACATTCAGTACTTC
NA	NA	TRBV14	TRBJ2-2	CASSQHRASGNTGELFF	TGTGCCAGCAGCCAACACAGGGCTAGCGGTAACACCGGGGAGCTGTTTTTT
TRBD2	NA	TRBV5-1	TRBJ2-1	CASSPGLAGVSYNEQFF	TGCGCCAGCAGCCCGGGACTAGCGGGAGTCTCCTACAATGAGCAGTTCTTC
TRBD2	NA	TRBV27	TRBJ2-3	CASRREGGRREDTQYF	TGTGCCAGCAGACGGGAGGGAGGGCGGCGGGAAGATACGCAGTATTTT
TRBD1	NA	TRBV27	TRBJ2-7	CASSPPGGRYEQYF	TGTGCCAGCAGTCCCCCAGGGGGCAGGTACGAGCAGTACTTC
NA	NA	TRBV4-3	TRBJ2-2	CASSQVAPSDNTGELFF	TGCGCCAGCAGCCAAGTGGCTCCCTCTGATAACACCGGGGAGCTGTTTTTT
TRBD2	NA	TRBV28	TRBJ2-3	CASSSYPGTSRHTDTQYF	TGTGCCAGCAGTTCATACCCCGGGACTAGCAGGCACACAGATACGCAGTATTTT
NA	NA	TRBV6-4	TRBJ2-7	CASTRTQTYEQYF	TGTGCCAGCACCCGGACTCAGACCTACGAGCAGTACTTC
TRBD2	few	TRBV5-6	TRBJ2-2	CASRPGLAGGTGELFF	TGTGCCAGCAGACCAGGACTAGCGGGAGGGACCGGGGAGCTGTTTTTT
TRBD2	NA	TRBV4-1	TRBJ2-7	CASSLELAAAYEQYF	TGCGCCAGCAGCCTGGAACTAGCGGCCGCCTACGAGCAGTACTTC
TRBD1	NA	TRBV7-9	TRBJ2-7	CASSLATGHSYEQYF	TGTGCCAGCAGCTTAGCGACAGGGCACTCCTACGAGCAGTACTTC
TRBD1	NA	TRBV19	TRBJ1-5	CASQETGSDSNQPQHF	TGTGCCAGCCAAGAGACAGGGTCGGATAGCAATCAGCCCCAGCATTTT
NA	NA	TRBV4-2	TRBJ1-1	CASSQEDSRNTEAFF	TGTGCCAGCAGCCAAGAGGACAGTCGAAACACTGAAGCTTTCTTT
TRBD1	NA	TRBV6-1	TRBJ2-7	CASSDLGTGSHEQYF	TGTGCCAGCAGTGACCTGGGGACAGGGTCCCACGAGCAGTACTTC
TRBD2	NA	TRBV7-2	TRBJ2-5	CASSLLHGRARETQYF	TGTGCCAGCAGCTTACTGCACGGGAGGGCACGGGAGACCCAGTACTTC
NA	NA	TRBV4-1	TRBJ2-5	CASSQEGARTQYF	TGCGCCAGCAGCCAAGAGGGGGCCAGGACCCAGTACTTC
TRBD2	NA	TRBV28	TRBJ2-3	CAYKRLAYTDTQYF	TGTGCCTACAAACGACTAGCGTACACAGATACGCAGTATTTT
TRBD1	NA	TRBV6-1	TRBJ1-2	CASGGTANYGYTF	TGTGCCAGCGGAGGGACAGCTAACTATGGCTACACCTTC
NA	NA	TRBV6-6	TRBJ1-4	CASSYREVNEKLFF	TGTGCCAGCAGTTATCGAGAGGTTAATGAAAAACTGTTTTTT
TRBD1	NA	TRBV5-1	TRBJ2-7	CASSPSRDRGSYEQYF	TGCGCCAGCAGCCCCTCCCGGGACAGGGGGTCCTACGAGCAGTACTTC
TRBD2	NA	TRBV7-8	TRBJ2-1	CASSPQGLAGIHNEQFF	TGTGCCAGCAGCCCCCAGGGACTAGCGGGAATCCACAATGAGCAGTTCTTC
NA	NA	TRBV4-3	TRBJ2-5	CASSRGTLQGGYQETQYF	TGCGCCAGCAGCCGCGGGACCCTACAGGGGGGGTACCAAGAGACCCAGTACTTC
TRBD2	once	TRBV6-5	TRBJ2-2	CASSYVRVSGTGELFF	TGTGCCAGCAGTTACGTTCGGGTTAGCGGGACCGGGGAGCTGTTTTTT
TRBD2	NA	TRBV5-6	TRBJ2-1	CASSQRGTSGGFYNEQFF	TGTGCCAGCAGCCAACGCGGGACTAGCGGAGGGTTCTACAATGAGCAGTTCTTC
NA	NA	TRBV2	TRBJ2-3	CASRARGGTDTQYF	TGTGCCAGCCGAGCGAGAGGAGGCACAGATACGCAGTATTTT
TRBD2	NA	TRBV30	TRBJ2-7	CAWGTSGRASEQYF	TGTGCCTGGGGGACTAGCGGGAGGGCGAGCGAGCAGTACTTC
NA	NA	TRBV4-1	TRBJ2-1	CASSQAPAGPPYNEQFF	TGCGCCAGCAGCCAAGCGCCCGCGGGCCCCCCCTACAATGAGCAGTTCTTC
TRBD2	NA	TRBV30	TRBJ2-1	CAWMPRHGGLAGLTIYNEQFF	TGTGCCTGGATGCCCCGCCATGGAGGACTAGCGGGACTTACTATCTACAATGAGCAGTTCTTC
TRBD2	NA	TRBV30	TRBJ2-5	CAWSRERGGTKETQYF	TGTGCCTGGAGTCGGGAGCGGGGAGGGACCAAAGAGACCCAGTACTTC
NA	NA	TRBV10-1	TRBJ2-3	CASSDSRSDTQYF	TGCGCCAGCAGTGATTCTCGGTCGGATACGCAGTATTTT
TRBD1	NA	TRBV11-2	TRBJ2-2	CASSLGDRGDTGELFF	TGTGCCAGCAGCTTGGGAGACAGGGGGGACACCGGGGAGCTGTTTTTT
NA	few	TRBV27	TRBJ2-7	CASSLGGEPGEQYF	TGTGCCAGCAGTTTAGGAGGTGAGCCAGGCGAGCAGTACTTC
NA	NA	TRBV2	TRBJ2-7	CASSEAGRIHEQYF	TGTGCCAGCAGTGAAGCGGGCAGGATCCACGAGCAGTACTTC
NA	NA	TRBV19	TRBJ1-1	CASIRDPGNVADTEAFF	TGTGCCAGTATAAGAGACCCAGGGAATGTTGCGGACACTGAAGCTTTCTTT
TRBD1	NA	TRBV10-3	TRBJ1-1	CAILPDRGTESAFF	TGTGCCATCCTCCCGGACAGGGGAACTGAAAGCGCTTTCTTT
NA	NA	TRBV27	TRBJ2-1	CASGTHSYNEQFF	TGTGCCAGCGGGACTCACTCCTACAATGAGCAGTTCTTC
TRBD2	NA	TRBV4-1	TRBJ2-1	CASSQARLAGQFF	TGCGCCAGCAGCCAAGCGAGACTAGCCGGGCAGTTCTTC
TRBD1	once	TRBV27	TRBJ1-2	CASSLSIGTGDNYGYTF	TGTGCCAGCAGTTTATCGATCGGGACAGGGGATAACTATGGCTACACCTTC
TRBD1	NA	TRBV6-5	TRBJ1-5	CASSRQGAEQPQHF	TGTGCCAGCAGCCGACAGGGGGCCGAGCAGCCCCAGCATTTT
TRBD2	NA	TRBV4-3	TRBJ2-3	CASSQLAGGTDTQYF	TGCGCCAGCAGCCAACTAGCGGGAGGCACAGATACGCAGTATTTT
NA	NA	TRBV12-5	TRBJ1-2	CASGLGVNYGYTF	TGTGCTAGTGGTTTGGGAGTTAACTATGGCTACACCTTC
TRBD2	NA	TRBV7-2	TRBJ2-7	CASSFVCKREGEQYF	TGTGCCAGCAGCTTTGTGTGCAAGCGGGAGGGCGAGCAGTACTTC
TRBD2	NA	TRBV4-3	TRBJ2-1	CASSRRRVAGDNPSYNEQFF	TGCGCCAGCAGCCGAAGGAGGGTAGCGGGAGACAATCCCTCCTACAATGAGCAGTTCTTC
NA	once	TRBV6-1	TRBJ2-1	CASIRDSLNYEQFF	TGTGCCAGCATTCGGGACTCCTTAAATTATGAGCAGTTCTTC
NA	NA	TRBV14	TRBJ2-7	CASSQAGAGPSYEQYF	TGTGCCAGCAGCCAAGCTGGGGCGGGACCCTCCTACGAGCAGTACTTC
TRBD2	once	TRBV4-2	TRBJ2-7	CASSQDGTSGTDEQYF	TGTGCCAGCAGCCAAGATGGGACTAGCGGGACCGACGAGCAGTACTTC